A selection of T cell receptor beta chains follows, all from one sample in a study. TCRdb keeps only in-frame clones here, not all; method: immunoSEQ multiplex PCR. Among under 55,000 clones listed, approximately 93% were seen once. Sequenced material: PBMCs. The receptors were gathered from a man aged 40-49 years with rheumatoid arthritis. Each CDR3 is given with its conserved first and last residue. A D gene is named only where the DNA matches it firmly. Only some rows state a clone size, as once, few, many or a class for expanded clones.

TGTGCCAGCAGCGTAGGGCCCCCGGGTGTGGACTCCTACGAGCAGTACTTC	CASSVGPPGVDSYEQYF	TRBV9	-	-	TRBJ2-7
TGTGCCAGCAGTTTAAGTTTGGCAGGGAAATATGGCTACACCTTC	CASSLSLAGKYGYTF	TRBV27	-	-	TRBJ1-2
TGTGCCAGCAGCTCTAGACAGGGACAGAACACTGAAGCTTTCTTT	CASSSRQGQNTEAFF	TRBV7-9	TRBD1	-	TRBJ1-1
TGTGCCAGCTCACCTAGACAGGCCCGGACGAGCTCCTACGAGCAGTACTTC	CASSPRQARTSSYEQYF	TRBV18	-	-	TRBJ2-7
TGTGCCAGCAGCAGAGTATTTCCCATCGTCATGCAAGATACGCAGTATTTT	CASSRVFPIVMQDTQYF	TRBV3-1/TRBV3-2	-	-	TRBJ2-3
TGCGCCAGCAGCGTGGGACTTAGGGATCAGCCCCAGCATTTT	CASSVGLRDQPQHF	TRBV5-1	-	-	TRBJ1-5
TGTGCCAGCAGCAGACAGGGACGGAATTCACCCCTCCACTTT	CASSRQGRNSPLHF	TRBV7-2	TRBD1	-	TRBJ1-6
TGTGCCAGCAGTGAAGGACGCCCCCTGCTCCAGCATTTT	CASSEGRPLLQHF	TRBV2	-	-	TRBJ1-5
TGTGCCAGCCGGCGGACAGGGGGCGGAAAGACCCAGTACTTC	CASRRTGGGKTQYF	TRBV5-4	TRBD1	-	TRBJ2-5
TGCGCCAGCAGCTCGGGACTAGCGGGGTCTCTCAGGTACGAGCAGTACTTC	CASSSGLAGSLRYEQYF	TRBV5-1	TRBD2	-	TRBJ2-7
TGTGCCAGTAGTCCTAGCGGGAGGGCCGGAACCGGGGAGCTGTTTTTT	CASSPSGRAGTGELFF	TRBV19	TRBD2	few	TRBJ2-2
TGCGCCAGCAGCCAAGATCGGGGACAGGCGAACACTGAAGCTTTCTTT	CASSQDRGQANTEAFF	TRBV4-3	TRBD1	-	TRBJ1-1
TGTGCCACCAGCAGGAGACCCGGACAGGGGGCAGATACGCAGTATTTT	CATSRRPGQGADTQYF	TRBV15	TRBD1	-	TRBJ2-3
TGTGCCAGCAGCGTAGTAGCAGGGGCTGATTACTATGGCTACACCTTC	CASSVVAGADYYGYTF	TRBV9	-	-	TRBJ1-2
TGTGCCAGCTCACCCGAGTTGAACACTGAAGCTTTCTTT	CASSPELNTEAFF	TRBV18	-	once	TRBJ1-1
TGTGCCAGCAGTCAAAAGAGCTCTGGAAACACCATATATTTT	CASSQKSSGNTIYF	TRBV25-1	-	-	TRBJ1-3
TGTGCCAGCTCACTTTCCCGACAGGGAGATCCTCATAGCAATCAGCCCCAGCATTTT	CASSLSRQGDPHSNQPQHF	TRBV18	TRBD1	-	TRBJ1-5
TGTGCCAGCAGTTACCGGACAGCCCCGGGAGGCTACACCTTC	CASSYRTAPGGYTF	TRBV6-2/TRBV6-3	-	-	TRBJ1-2
TGTGCCAGCAGTGCCCTGCTGACAGAAACTTCCTACGAGCAGTACTTC	CASSALLTETSYEQYF	TRBV28	-	few	TRBJ2-7
TGTGCCAGCAGCTTAACGCAGGGACACTATGGCTACACCTTC	CASSLTQGHYGYTF	TRBV7-3	-	once	TRBJ1-2
TGTGCCAGCAGCCTGGGTGACCGCTACTCCTACGAGCAGTACTTC	CASSLGDRYSYEQYF	TRBV5-6	-	-	TRBJ2-7
TGTGCCAGCAGTTTGACAGGTCCTAACTATGGCTACACCTTC	CASSLTGPNYGYTF	TRBV28	-	-	TRBJ1-2
TGTGCCAGCAGTGAAATTAGCGGGGGATACAATGAGCAGTTCTTC	CASSEISGGYNEQFF	TRBV6-1	TRBD2	-	TRBJ2-1
TGTGCCAGCAGCTCAACGTCCCAGCATTTT	CASSSTSQHF	TRBV11-3	-	-	TRBJ1-5
TGCGCCAGCAGGTCAGGGGAAAACACCGGGGAGCTGTTTTTT	CASRSGENTGELFF	TRBV10-1	-	-	TRBJ2-2
TGCGCCAGCAGCTTGGAACGGAACACTGAAGCTTTCTTT	CASSLERNTEAFF	TRBV5-1	-	once	TRBJ1-1
TGTGCCAGCAGCATCCGGGACAGAGCCTACGAGCAGTACTTC	CASSIRDRAYEQYF	TRBV5-5	TRBD1	-	TRBJ2-7
TGTGCCAGCAGCAACACCGGGGAGCTGTTTTTT	CASSNTGELFF	TRBV13	-	-	TRBJ2-2
TGTGCCAGCAGTTTACCCCTCCGGATTGAAGCTTTCTTT	CASSLPLRIEAFF	TRBV28	-	-	TRBJ1-1
TGTGCCAGCAGTGATCCGACGAACACTGAAGCTTTCTTT	CASSDPTNTEAFF	TRBV25-1	-	-	TRBJ1-1
TGCGCCAGCAGCTCTAGCGGGGCACCTGGGGATGAGCAGTTCTTC	CASSSSGAPGDEQFF	TRBV5-1	TRBD2	-	TRBJ2-1
TGTGCCCAGAATGAGCAGTTCTTC	CAQNEQFF	TRBV30	-	-	TRBJ2-1
TGTGCCAGCTCACCAAGTGCAGACACGGTCCATTGGTACGAGCAGTACTTC	CASSPSADTVHWYEQYF	TRBV18	-	-	TRBJ2-7
TGTGCCAGCAGCTCCCACGGCCTAGCGGGAGGGCCTGGGCAGTTCTTC	CASSSHGLAGGPGQFF	TRBV7-2	TRBD2	-	TRBJ2-1
TGTGCCTGGGCCCAGGCGACGAATAATTCACCCCTCCACTTT	CAWAQATNNSPLHF	TRBV30	-	-	TRBJ1-6
TGTGCCAGCAGCAAAGGCGGCACAGGGGGCCCCACCGGGGAGCTGTTTTTT	CASSKGGTGGPTGELFF	TRBV21-1	-	-	TRBJ2-2
TGCGCCAGCAGCCGAAGGACAGGGGCGGGGAACACTGAAGCTTTCTTT	CASSRRTGAGNTEAFF	TRBV5-1	TRBD1	few	TRBJ1-1